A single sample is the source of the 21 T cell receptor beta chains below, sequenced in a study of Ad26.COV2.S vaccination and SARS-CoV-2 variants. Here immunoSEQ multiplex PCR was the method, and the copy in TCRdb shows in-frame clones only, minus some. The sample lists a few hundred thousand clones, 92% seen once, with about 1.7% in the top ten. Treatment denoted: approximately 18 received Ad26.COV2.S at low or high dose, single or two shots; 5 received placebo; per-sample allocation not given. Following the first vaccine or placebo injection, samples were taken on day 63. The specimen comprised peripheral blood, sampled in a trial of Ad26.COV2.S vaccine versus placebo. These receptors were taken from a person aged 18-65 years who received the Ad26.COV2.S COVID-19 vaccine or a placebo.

CDR3: CASSVVGTGSNEQFF. DNA for the CDR3: TGTGCCAGCAGCGTAGTGGGGACAGGGAGCAATGAGCAGTTCTTC. The chain recombines TRBV9 with TRBJ2-1, with 9 bases lining up with TRBD1. The CDR3 spans 15 residues. V trimming: 0 bases; J trimming: 6 bases; junction bases outside the gene matches: 4. The germline gives CDR1 SGDLS, CDR2 YYNGEE. The variable domain in full, completed from reference TRBV9 and TRBJ2-1, reads DSGVTQTPKHLITATGQRVTLRCSPRSGDLSVYWYQQSLDQGLQFLIQYYNGEERAKGNILERFSAQQFPDLHSELNLSSLELGDSALYFCASSVVGTGSNEQFFGPGTRLTVL.

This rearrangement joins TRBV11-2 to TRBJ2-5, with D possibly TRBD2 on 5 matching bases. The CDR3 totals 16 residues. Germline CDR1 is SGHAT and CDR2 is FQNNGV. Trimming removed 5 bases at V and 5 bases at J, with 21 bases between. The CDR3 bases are TGTGCCAGCAGCACTAGTGCCAGGACCTCGGCTGAGACCCAGTACTTC. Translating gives CASSTSARTSAETQYF. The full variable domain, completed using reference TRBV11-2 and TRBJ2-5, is EAGVAQSPRYKIIEKRQSVAFWCNPISGHATLYWYQQILGQGPKLLIQFQNNGVVDDSQLPKDRFSAERLKGVDSTLKIQPAKLEDSAVYLCASSTSARTSAETQYFGPGTRLLVL.

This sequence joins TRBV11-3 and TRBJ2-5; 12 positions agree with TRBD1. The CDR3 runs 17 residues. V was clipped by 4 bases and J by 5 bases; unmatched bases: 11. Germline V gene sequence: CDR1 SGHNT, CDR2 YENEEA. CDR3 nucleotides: TGTGCCAGCAGCTCCCGGGGGGGACAGGGGGCTTCTGAGACCCAGTACTTC. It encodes CASSSRGGQGASETQYF.

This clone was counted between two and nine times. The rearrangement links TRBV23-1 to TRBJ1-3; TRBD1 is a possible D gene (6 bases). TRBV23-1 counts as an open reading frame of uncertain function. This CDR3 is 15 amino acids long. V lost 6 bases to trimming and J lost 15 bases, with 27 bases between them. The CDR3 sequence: CASRPEGGNGGSGYF. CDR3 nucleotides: TGCGCCAGCAGGCCAGAAGGGGGAAACGGGGGTTCGGGATATTTT.

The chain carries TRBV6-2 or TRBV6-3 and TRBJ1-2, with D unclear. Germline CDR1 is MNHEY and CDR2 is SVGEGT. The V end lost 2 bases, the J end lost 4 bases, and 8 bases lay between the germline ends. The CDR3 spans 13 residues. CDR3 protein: CASSYGLRYGYTF. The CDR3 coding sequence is TGTGCCAGCAGTTACGGTTTGCGCTATGGCTACACCTTC.

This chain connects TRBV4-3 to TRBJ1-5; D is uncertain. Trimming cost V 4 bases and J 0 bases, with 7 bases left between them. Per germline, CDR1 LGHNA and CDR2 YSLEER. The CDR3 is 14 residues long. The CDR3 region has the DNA TGCGCCAGCAGCCTTCAACGTAGCAATCAGCCCCAGCATTTT. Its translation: CASSLQRSNQPQHF.

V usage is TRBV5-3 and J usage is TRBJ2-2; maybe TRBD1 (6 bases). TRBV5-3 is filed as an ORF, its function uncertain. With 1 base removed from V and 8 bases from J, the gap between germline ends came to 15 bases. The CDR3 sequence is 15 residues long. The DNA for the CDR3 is TGTGCCAGAAGCTTGACGGCAGGGGTAGTTGGGGAGCTGTTTTTT. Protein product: CARSLTAGVVGELFF.

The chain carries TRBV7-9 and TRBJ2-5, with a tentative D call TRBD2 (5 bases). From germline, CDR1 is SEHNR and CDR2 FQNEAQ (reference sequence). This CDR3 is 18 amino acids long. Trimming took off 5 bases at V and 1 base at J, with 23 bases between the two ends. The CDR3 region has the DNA TGTGCCAGCAGCCCACGGGTCCAGGCCAGAGGGTTCCAAGAGACCCAGTACTTC. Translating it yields CASSPRVQARGFQETQYF.

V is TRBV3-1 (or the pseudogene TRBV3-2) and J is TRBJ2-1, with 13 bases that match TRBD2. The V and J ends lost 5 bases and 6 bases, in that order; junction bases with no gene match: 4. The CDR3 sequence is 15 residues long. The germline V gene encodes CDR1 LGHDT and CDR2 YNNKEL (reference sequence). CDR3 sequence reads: CASSLLAGGLNEQFF. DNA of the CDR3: TGTGCCAGCAGCTTACTAGCGGGGGGGCTCAATGAGCAGTTCTTC.

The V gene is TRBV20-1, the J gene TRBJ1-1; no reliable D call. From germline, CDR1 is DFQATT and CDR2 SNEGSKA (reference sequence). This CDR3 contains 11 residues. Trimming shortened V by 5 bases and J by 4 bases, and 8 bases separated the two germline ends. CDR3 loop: CSALVGTEAFF. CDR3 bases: TGCAGTGCTCTAGTGGGCACTGAAGCTTTCTTT.

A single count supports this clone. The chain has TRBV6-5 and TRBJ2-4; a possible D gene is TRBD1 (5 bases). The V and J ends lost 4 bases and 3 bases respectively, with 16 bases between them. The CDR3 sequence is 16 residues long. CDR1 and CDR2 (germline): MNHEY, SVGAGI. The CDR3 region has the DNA TGTGCCAGCAGTTCACTGACAGCGCCGATCAAAAACATTCAGTACTTC. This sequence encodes CASSSLTAPIKNIQYF.

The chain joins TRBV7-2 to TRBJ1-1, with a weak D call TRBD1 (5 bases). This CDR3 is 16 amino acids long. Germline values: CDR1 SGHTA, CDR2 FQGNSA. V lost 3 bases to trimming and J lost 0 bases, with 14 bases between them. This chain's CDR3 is CASSFRGPNMNTEAFF. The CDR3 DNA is TGTGCCAGCAGCTTTAGGGGTCCTAACATGAACACTGAAGCTTTCTTT.

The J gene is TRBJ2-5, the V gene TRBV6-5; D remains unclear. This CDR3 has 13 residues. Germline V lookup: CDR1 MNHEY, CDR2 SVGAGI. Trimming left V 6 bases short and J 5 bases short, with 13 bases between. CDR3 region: CASSNSLGETQYF. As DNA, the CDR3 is TGTGCCAGCAGCAACTCTTTGGGGGAGACCCAGTACTTC.

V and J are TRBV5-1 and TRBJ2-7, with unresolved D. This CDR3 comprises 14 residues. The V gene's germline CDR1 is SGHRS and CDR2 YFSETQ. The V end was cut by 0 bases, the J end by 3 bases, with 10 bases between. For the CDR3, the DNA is TGCGCCAGCAGCTTGGTACAGAACCTCTACGAGCAGTACTTC. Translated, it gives CASSLVQNLYEQYF. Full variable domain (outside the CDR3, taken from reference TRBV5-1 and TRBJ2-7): KAGVTQTPRYLIKTRGQQVTLSCSPISGHRSVSWYQQTPGQGLQFLFEYFSETQRNKGNFPGRFSGRQFSNSRSEMNVSTLELGDSALYLCASSLVQNLYEQYFGPGTRLTVT.

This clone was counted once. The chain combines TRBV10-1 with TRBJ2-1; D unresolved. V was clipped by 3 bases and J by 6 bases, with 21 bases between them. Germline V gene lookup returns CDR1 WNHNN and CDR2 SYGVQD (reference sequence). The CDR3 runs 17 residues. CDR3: CASSDSPITEFANEQFF. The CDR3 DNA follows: TGCGCCAGCAGTGACTCACCGATTACGGAATTTGCCAATGAGCAGTTCTTC.

Here the CDR3 DNA reads TGCGCCAGCAGTGAGGGACAGGGGCATTCCTACGAGCAGTACTTC. Translation gives CASSEGQGHSYEQYF. V gene TRBV10-1 combines with J gene TRBJ2-7; 9 nucleotides line up with TRBD1. The trim removed 2 bases at V and 1 base at J, leaving 3 bases unmatched. The CDR3 length is 15 residues. Germline V gives CDR1 WNHNN, CDR2 SYGVQD (reference sequence).

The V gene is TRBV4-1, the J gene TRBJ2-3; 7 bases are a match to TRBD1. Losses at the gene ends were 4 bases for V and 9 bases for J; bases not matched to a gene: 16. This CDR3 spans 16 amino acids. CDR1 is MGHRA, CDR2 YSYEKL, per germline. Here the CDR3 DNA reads TGCGCCAGCAGCCGTGAGGGACAGCCCAAAGTAGGAACGCAGTATTTT. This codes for CASSREGQPKVGTQYF.

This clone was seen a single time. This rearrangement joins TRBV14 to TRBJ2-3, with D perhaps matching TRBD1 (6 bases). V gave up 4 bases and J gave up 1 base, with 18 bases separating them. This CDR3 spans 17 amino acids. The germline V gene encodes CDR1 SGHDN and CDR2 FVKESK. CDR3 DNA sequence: TGTGCCAGCAGCCTAGGACAGATCTCAGGCCGCACAGATACGCAGTATTTT. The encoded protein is CASSLGQISGRTDTQYF.

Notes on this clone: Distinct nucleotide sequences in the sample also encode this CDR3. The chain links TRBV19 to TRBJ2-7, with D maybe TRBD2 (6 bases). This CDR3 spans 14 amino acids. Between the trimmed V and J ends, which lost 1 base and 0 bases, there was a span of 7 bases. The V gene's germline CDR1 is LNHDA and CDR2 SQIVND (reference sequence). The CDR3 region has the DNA TGTGCCAGTAGTATAGTGGGGGGCTCCTACGAGCAGTACTTC. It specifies CASSIVGGSYEQYF.

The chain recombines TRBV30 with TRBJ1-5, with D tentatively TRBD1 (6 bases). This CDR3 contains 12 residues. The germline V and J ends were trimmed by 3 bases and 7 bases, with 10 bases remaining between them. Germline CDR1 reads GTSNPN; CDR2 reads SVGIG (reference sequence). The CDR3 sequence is CAWSRGGQPQHF. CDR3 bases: TGTGCCTGGAGCAGGGGTGGGCAGCCCCAGCATTTT.

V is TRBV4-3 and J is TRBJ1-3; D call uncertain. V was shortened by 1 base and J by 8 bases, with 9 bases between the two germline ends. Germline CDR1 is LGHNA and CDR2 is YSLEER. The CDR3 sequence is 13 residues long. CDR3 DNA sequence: TGCGCCAGCAGCCAAGCCGCTGCGCACACCATATATTTT. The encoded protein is CASSQAAAHTIYF.